A selection of T cell receptor beta chains follows, all from one sample in a study of blood T cell repertoires in COVID-19. Here immunoSEQ multiplex PCR was the method, and the copy in TCRdb shows in-frame clones only, minus some. The sample carries about 100,000 clones, just under 80% recorded once. The specimen was peripheral blood. The receptor source for this set is a woman in her 70s with acute or convalescent COVID-19. The CDR3 runs from the conserved cysteine through the conserved F or W. Each record gives: J gene, V gene, clone size, D gene, CDR3 DNA, CDR3 protein. D genes are given only for firm matches. Rows may omit the clone size; those that give it use once, few, many or a size class.

>TRBJ1-2|TRBV28|-|-
TGTGCCAGCAGTTCGACAGGCATCTATGGCTACACCTTC
CASSSTGIYGYTF
>TRBJ2-2|TRBV19|-|TRBD1
TGTGCCAGTAGTAGCCGACAGGGGGTGAAGTCCGGGGAGCTGTTTTTT
CASSSRQGVKSGELFF
>TRBJ1-6|TRBV25-1|-|TRBD1
TGTGCCAGCAGAACAGGGGAAGGCTCCTATAATTCACCCCTCCACTTT
CASRTGEGSYNSPLHF
>TRBJ1-6|TRBV7-2|-|TRBD1
TGTGCCAGCAGCTTAGTAGGGGGCCCAAATAATTCACCCCTCCACTTT
CASSLVGGPNNSPLHF
>TRBJ1-3|TRBV5-1|-|TRBD1
TGCGCCAGCAGCATTTCAGGACAGGGGGCTGGAAACACCATATATTTT
CASSISGQGAGNTIYF
>TRBJ2-3|TRBV28|-|-
TGTGCCAGCAGTTTGCCCCAACTAGTAGATACGCAGTATTTT
CASSLPQLVDTQYF
>TRBJ2-7|TRBV20-1|-|-
TGCAGTGCTAGGGGGGCGTACGAGCAGTACTTC
CSARGAYEQYF
>TRBJ2-1|TRBV7-3|once|TRBD2
TGTGCCAGCAGCTCAGCGGGGGCGAGCTCCTACAATGAGCAGTTCTTC
CASSSAGASSYNEQFF
>TRBJ2-4|TRBV19|-|-
TGTGCCAGTAGTGAGCAGGGTGTGGACATTCAGTACTTC
CASSEQGVDIQYF
>TRBJ2-2|TRBV5-1|few|-
TGCGCCAGCAGCTTGGGGCGACAGAAAACCGGGGAGCTGTTTTTT
CASSLGRQKTGELFF
>TRBJ1-1|TRBV11-1|-|TRBD1
TGTGCCAGCAGCTTAGAGGGGACAGTCACTGAAGCTTTCTTT
CASSLEGTVTEAFF
>TRBJ2-1|TRBV5-1|-|TRBD1
TGCGCCAGCAGCGCCGGACAGGGTTTCTACAATGAGCAGTTCTTC
CASSAGQGFYNEQFF
>TRBJ2-5|TRBV7-2|-|TRBD2
TGTGCCAGCAGCTCTTTAGCGGGAGCGGGAGAGACCCAGTACTTC
CASSSLAGAGETQYF
>TRBJ2-3|TRBV6-4|-|TRBD1
TGTGCCAGCAGTGCGGGACAGGGGGCAATAGATACGCAGTATTTT
CASSAGQGAIDTQYF
>TRBJ1-6|TRBV27|-|TRBD1
TGTGCCAGCAGTTCTCAGGGACAGGGGGCGGCCAATTCACCCCTCCACTTT
CASSSQGQGAANSPLHF
>TRBJ2-3|TRBV9|-|TRBD2
TGTGCCAGCAGCCGAGAGGGGCGGGGGGGCAGTGGCACAGATACGCAGTATTTT
CASSREGRGGSGTDTQYF
>TRBJ2-2|TRBV7-8|few|TRBD1
TGTGCCAGCAGCCCGCCCGGGACAGGGACCGCCGGGGAGCTGTTTTTT
CASSPPGTGTAGELFF
>TRBJ1-5|TRBV7-3|few|-
TGTGCCAGCAGGGCCCAAGGCGGGAGCAATCAGCCCCAGCATTTT
CASRAQGGSNQPQHF
>TRBJ1-5|TRBV6-6|-|-
TGTGCCAGCTACCCAGCGTATAGCAATCAGCCCCAGCATTTT
CASYPAYSNQPQHF
>TRBJ1-1|TRBV25-1|-|TRBD1
TGTGCCAGCAGCCTTCCCCCCCAGGGGGAATCGGCTTTCTTT
CASSLPPQGESAFF
>TRBJ2-3|TRBV14|-|-
TGTGCCAGCAGCTCAGGCAACACAGATACGCAGTATTTT
CASSSGNTDTQYF
>TRBJ1-5|TRBV5-5|-|-
TGTGCCAGCAGCTTGGGGAGGGCTTATAGCAATCAGCCCCAGCATTTT
CASSLGRAYSNQPQHF
>TRBJ1-1|TRBV27|-|-
TGTGCCAGCAGTCCAATTAACTCACAGGAAGCTTTCTTT
CASSPINSQEAFF
>TRBJ1-5|TRBV6-1|-|-
TGTGCCAGCAGTGAGATAACAGGGCAGGGTCAGCCCCAGCATTTT
CASSEITGQGQPQHF
>TRBJ2-2|TRBV30|-|TRBD2
TGTGCCTGGAGTTTGGGACTAGTATCCGGGGAGCTGTTTTTT
CAWSLGLVSGELFF
>TRBJ1-1|TRBV3-1/TRBV3-2|once|TRBD1
TGTGCCAGCAGCCCTAGGGGGCAGGGGACTGAAGCTTTCTTT
CASSPRGQGTEAFF
>TRBJ2-2|TRBV6-4|-|TRBD2
TGTGCCAGCCGGACTAGCCTTAACACCGGGGAGCTGTTTTTT
CASRTSLNTGELFF
>TRBJ1-6|TRBV20-1|-|-
TGCAGTGCTAGAAAGGAAGGGGCCCTCCACTTT
CSARKEGALHF